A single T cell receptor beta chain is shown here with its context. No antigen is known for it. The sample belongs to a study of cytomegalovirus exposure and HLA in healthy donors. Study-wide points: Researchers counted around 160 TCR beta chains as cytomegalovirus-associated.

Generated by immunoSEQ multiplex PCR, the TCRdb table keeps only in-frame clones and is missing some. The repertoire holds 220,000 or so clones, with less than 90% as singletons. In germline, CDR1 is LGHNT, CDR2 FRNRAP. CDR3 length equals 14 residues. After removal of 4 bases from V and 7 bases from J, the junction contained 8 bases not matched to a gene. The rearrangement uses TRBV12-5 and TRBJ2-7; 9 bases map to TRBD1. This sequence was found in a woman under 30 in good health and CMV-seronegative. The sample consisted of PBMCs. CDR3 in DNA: TGTGCTAGTGGTTACAACAGGGGGCTGGGGGAGCAGTACTTC. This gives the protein CASGYNRGLGEQYF.